This T cell receptor beta chain was identified during a study of control samples from healthy donors and cancer patients. This CDR3 spans 15 amino acids. The germline gives CDR1 SGHKS, CDR2 YYEKEE (reference sequence). Trimming took 0 bases from V and 4 from J; bases not matched to a gene: 2. Clones were sequenced by immunoSEQ multiplex PCR, and TCRdb holds only the in-frame ones, with some missing. This table holds about 220,000 clones, roughly 94% found once. This TCR was sampled from a man aged 50-59 years in good health. The sequencing sample was made of blood. The chain carries TRBV5-5 and TRBJ2-3; 10 bases are shared with TRBD1. For the CDR3, the DNA is TGTGCCAGCAGCTTGGGACAGGGGGCCCCAGATACGCAGTATTTT. It encodes CASSLGQGAPDTQYF.